Here is one T cell receptor beta chain with its context. Its target is not known. This specimen comes from a study of T cell responses to AZD1222 COVID-19 vaccine. The V gene's germline CDR1 is KGHDR and CDR2 SFDVKD. V dropped 10 bases and J dropped 9 bases, with 15 bases sitting between them. This CDR3 region has 12 residues. Broader study findings: Targeting of unmutated variant regions was reportedly seen in nearly half of spike-specific TCRs. Spike-specific TCR repertoires showed rising breadth and depth after two AZD1222 doses.

The repertoire was sequenced with immunoSEQ multiplex PCR; TCRdb's copy has only in-frame clones and lacks some. Here the sample spans approximately 96,000 clones, approximately 86% being singletons. The sample was peripheral blood, taken 28 days after the second AZD1222 dose. The V and J genes are TRBV24-1 and TRBJ2-1; D remains ambiguous. This TCR came from an adult who received the AZD1222 COVID-19 vaccine. The CDR3: CATSRTSVEQFF. The CDR3 nucleotides are TGTGCCACTTCTCGTACGAGCGTTGAGCAGTTCTTC.